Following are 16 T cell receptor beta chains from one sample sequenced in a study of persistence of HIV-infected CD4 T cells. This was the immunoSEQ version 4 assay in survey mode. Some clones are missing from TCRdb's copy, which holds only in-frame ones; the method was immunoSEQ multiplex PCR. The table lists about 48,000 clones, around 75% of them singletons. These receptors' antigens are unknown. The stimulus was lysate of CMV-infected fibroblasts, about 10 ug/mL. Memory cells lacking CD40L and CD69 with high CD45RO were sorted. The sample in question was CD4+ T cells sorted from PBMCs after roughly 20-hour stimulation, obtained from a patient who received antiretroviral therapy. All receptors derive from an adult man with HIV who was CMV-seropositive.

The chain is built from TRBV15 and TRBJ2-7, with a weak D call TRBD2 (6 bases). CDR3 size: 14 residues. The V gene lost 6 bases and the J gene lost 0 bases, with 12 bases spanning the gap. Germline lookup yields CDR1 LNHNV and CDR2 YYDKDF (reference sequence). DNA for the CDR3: TGTGCCACCAGGGACTATGCTAGCTCCTACGAGCAGTACTTC. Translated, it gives CATRDYASSYEQYF.

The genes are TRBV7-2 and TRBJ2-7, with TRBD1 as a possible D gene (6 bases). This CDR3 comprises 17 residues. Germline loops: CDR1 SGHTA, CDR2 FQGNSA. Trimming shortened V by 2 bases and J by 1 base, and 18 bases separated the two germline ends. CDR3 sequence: CASSLKLSRGRSYEQYF. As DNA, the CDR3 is TGTGCCAGCAGCTTAAAGCTCAGCAGGGGTCGTTCCTACGAGCAGTACTTC.

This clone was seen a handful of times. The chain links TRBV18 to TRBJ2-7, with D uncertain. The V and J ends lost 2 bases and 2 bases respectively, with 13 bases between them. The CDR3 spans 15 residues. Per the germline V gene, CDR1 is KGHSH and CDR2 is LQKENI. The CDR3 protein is CASSPDWAPTYEQYF. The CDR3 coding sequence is TGTGCCAGCTCACCAGACTGGGCACCCACCTACGAGCAGTACTTC.

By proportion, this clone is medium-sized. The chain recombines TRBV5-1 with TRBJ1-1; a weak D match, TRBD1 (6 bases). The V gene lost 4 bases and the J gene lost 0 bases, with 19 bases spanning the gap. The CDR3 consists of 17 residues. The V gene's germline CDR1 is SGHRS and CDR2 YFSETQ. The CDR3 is CASSPGGALKLNTEAFF. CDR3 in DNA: TGCGCCAGCAGCCCGGGGGGGGCCCTAAAGCTGAACACTGAAGCTTTCTTT.

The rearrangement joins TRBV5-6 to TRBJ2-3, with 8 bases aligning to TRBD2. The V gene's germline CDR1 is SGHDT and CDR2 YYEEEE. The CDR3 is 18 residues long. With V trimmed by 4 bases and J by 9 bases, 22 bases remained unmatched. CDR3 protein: CASSRSPGGAGGRRTQYF. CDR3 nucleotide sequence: TGTGCCAGCAGCAGATCACCGGGCGGCGCGGGGGGTCGCAGGACGCAGTATTTT.

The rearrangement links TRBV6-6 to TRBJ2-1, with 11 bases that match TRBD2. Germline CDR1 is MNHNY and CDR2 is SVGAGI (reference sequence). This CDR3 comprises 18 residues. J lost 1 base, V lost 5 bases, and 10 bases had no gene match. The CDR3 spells CASSHGLAGGGSYNEQFF. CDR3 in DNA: TGTGCCAGCAGTCACGGGCTAGCGGGGGGCGGGTCCTACAATGAGCAGTTCTTC.

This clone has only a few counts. The CDR3 DNA reads TGTGCCAGCAGGGGGACAGGCAACTATGGCTACACCTTC. It codes for CASRGTGNYGYTF. The chain employs TRBV6-5 and TRBJ1-2, with 8 bases that match TRBD1. Germline lookup yields CDR1 MNHEY and CDR2 SVGAGI. The CDR3 totals 13 residues. V shed 6 bases and J 2 bases; nucleotides not matched to a gene: 2.

In DNA, the CDR3 is TGTGCCATCAGTCCGGGACAGGGGGTAGGGGGCACTGAAGCTTTCTTT. It translates to CAISPGQGVGGTEAFF. The chain is built from TRBV10-3 and TRBJ1-1; 11 positions agree with TRBD1. V lost 5 bases, J lost 4 bases, and 9 bases stayed unmatched. The CDR3 covers 16 residues. CDR1 and CDR2 from the germline V gene are ENHRY and SYGVKD.

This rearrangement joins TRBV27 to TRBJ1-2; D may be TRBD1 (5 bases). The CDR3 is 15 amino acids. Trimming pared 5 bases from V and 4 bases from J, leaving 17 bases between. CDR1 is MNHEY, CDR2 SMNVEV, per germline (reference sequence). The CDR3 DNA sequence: TGTGCCAGCAGTCCCGGGACCGGGCGGGCCTATGGCTACACCTTC. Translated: CASSPGTGRAYGYTF.

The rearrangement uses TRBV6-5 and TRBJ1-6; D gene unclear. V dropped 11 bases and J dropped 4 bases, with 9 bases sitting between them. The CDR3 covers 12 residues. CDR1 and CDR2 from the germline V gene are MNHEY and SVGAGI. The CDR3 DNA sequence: TGTGCCGCCATGAGGTATAATTCACCCCTCCACTTT. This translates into CAAMRYNSPLHF.

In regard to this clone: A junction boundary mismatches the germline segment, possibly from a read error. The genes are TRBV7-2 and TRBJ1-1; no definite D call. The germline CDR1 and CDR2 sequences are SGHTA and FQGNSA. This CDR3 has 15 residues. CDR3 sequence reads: CASSLKRSANTQAFF. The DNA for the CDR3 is TGTGCCAGCAGCTTAAAAAGGTCAGCCAACACTCAAGCTTTCTTT.

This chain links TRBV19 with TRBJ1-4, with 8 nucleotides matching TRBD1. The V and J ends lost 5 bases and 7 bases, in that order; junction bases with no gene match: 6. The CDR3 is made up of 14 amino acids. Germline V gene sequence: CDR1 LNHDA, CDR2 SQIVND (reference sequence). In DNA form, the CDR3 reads TGTGCCAGTAGTTTCCAGGGGGCAGGTGAAAAACTGTTTTTT. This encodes CASSFQGAGEKLFF.

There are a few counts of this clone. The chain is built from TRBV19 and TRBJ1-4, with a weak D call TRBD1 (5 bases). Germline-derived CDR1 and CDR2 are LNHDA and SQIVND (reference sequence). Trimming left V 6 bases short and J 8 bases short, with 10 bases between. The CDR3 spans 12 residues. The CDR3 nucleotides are TGTGCCAGTAGGGCAAAGGGGGAAAAACTGTTTTTT. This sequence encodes CASRAKGEKLFF.

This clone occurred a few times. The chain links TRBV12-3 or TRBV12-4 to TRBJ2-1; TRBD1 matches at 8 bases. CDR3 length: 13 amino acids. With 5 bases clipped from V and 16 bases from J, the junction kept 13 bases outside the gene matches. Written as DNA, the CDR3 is TGTGCCAGCAGTAAGACAGGTCAGGGGGCCAATTTCTTC. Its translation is CASSKTGQGANFF.

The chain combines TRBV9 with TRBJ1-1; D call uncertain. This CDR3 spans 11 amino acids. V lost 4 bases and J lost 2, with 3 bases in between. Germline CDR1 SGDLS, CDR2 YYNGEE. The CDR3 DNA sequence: TGTGCCAGCAGCTCTAACACTGAAGCTTTCTTT. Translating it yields CASSSNTEAFF.

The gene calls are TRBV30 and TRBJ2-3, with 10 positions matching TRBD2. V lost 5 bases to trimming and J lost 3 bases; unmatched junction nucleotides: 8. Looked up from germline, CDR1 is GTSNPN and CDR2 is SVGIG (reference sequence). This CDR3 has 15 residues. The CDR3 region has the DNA TGTGCCTGGGTCCCCGGGACTAGCGTTACAGATACGCAGTATTTT. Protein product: CAWVPGTSVTDTQYF.